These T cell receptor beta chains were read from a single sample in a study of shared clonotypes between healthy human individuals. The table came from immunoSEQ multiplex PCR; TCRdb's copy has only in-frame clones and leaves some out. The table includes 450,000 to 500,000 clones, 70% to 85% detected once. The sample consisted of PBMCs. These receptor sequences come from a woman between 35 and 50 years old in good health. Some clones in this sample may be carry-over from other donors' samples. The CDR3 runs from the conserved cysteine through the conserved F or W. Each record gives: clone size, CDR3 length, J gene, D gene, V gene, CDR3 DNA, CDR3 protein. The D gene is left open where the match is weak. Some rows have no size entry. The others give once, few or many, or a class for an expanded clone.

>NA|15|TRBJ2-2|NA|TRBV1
TGCACCAGCAGCGGCAAGAGGGGCTCTTTCGGGGAGCTGTTTTTT
CTSSGKRGSFGELFF
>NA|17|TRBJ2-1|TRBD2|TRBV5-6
TGTGCCAGCAGCTTGCTTGGGAGGGGAGACCTCTACAATGAGCAGTTCTTC
CASSLLGRGDLYNEQFF
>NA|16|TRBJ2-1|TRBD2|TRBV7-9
TGTGCCAGCAAACCCGGGTGGCGGGAGGGAGACAATGAGCAGTTCTTC
CASKPGWREGDNEQFF
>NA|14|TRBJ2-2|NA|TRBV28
TGTGCCAGCAGTTTGGGTCGAGTCGGCGGGGAGCTGTTTTTT
CASSLGRVGGELFF
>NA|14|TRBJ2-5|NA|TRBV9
TGTGCCAGCAGCGTAGCGCCGGGGTGGGAGACCCAGTACTTC
CASSVAPGWETQYF
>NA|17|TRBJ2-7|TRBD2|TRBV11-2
TGTGCCAGCAGACCACTAGCGGGAGTTGGAGGGAACTACGAGCAGTACTTC
CASRPLAGVGGNYEQYF
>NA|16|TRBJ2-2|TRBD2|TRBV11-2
TGTGCCAGCAGCCGCGCCCTGAGCGGGAGAGGTGGGGAGCTGTTTTTT
CASSRALSGRGGELFF
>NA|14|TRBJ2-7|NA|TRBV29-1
TGCAGCGTAGATCCCCAGGGGGGGGAAGGCGAGCAGTACTTC
CSVDPQGGEGEQYF
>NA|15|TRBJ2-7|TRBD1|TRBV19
TGTGCCAGTAGTACTTCAGGGGGCAATGGCTACGAGCAGTACTTC
CASSTSGGNGYEQYF
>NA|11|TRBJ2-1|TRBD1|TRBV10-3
TGTGCCATTAAACAGGGGGCTGAGCAGTTCTTC
CAIKQGAEQFF
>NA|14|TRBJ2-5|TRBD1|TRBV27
TGTGCCAGCAGCGAACAGGGGGGAAAAGAGACCCAGTACTTC
CASSEQGGKETQYF
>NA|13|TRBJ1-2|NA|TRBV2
TGTGCCAGCAGTGAAGACAGTATGTACGGCTACACCTTC
CASSEDSMYGYTF
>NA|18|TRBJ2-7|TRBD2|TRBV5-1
TGCGCCAGCAGCTTAAACGGACTAGCGGGAGGGGGGGACTACGAGCAGTACTTC
CASSLNGLAGGGDYEQYF
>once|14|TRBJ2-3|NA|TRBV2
TGTGCCAGCAGCCTCCAGGGGACCTCAGATACGCAGTATTTT
CASSLQGTSDTQYF
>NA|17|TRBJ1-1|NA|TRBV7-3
TGTGCCAGCAGCTTAACCGCCCCGGGGACGGGCAACACTGAAGCTTTCTTT
CASSLTAPGTGNTEAFF
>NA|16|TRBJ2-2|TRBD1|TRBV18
TGTGCCAGCTCACCGGTAGCCGGACAGGGGGGTGCGGAGCTGTTTTTT
CASSPVAGQGGAELFF
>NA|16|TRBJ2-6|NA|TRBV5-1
TGCGCCAGCGGAACAGGTGCCCGCTCTGGGGCCAACGTCCTGACTTTC
CASGTGARSGANVLTF
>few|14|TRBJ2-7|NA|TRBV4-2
TGTGCCAGCAGCCTAGGCGACCGGTCCTACGAGCAGTACTTC
CASSLGDRSYEQYF
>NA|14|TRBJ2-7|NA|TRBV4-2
TGTGCCAGCAGCCAAGATCAGAGGGGCAGGGTGCAGTACTTC
CASSQDQRGRVQYF
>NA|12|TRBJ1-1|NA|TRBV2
TGTGCCAGCAGTTGGACGGGTTTTGAAGCTTTCTTT
CASSWTGFEAFF
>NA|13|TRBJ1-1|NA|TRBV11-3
TGTGCCAGCAGCTTAAGGGGGTCCACTGAAGCTTTCTTT
CASSLRGSTEAFF
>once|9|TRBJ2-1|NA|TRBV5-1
TGCGCCAGCTGGAATGAGCAGTTCTTC
CASWNEQFF
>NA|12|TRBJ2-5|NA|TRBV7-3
TGTGCCAGCAGTACCGGGATGGGGACCCAGTACTTC
CASSTGMGTQYF
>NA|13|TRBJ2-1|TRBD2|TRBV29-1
TGCAGCGTCCAGAGGGCGGGAGATGGTGAGCAGTTCTTC
CSVQRAGDGEQFF
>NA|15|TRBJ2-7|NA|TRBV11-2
TGTGCCAGCAGCTTAATTCGGGGCCCTCCCTACGAGCAGTACTTC
CASSLIRGPPYEQYF
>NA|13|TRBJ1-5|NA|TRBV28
TGTGCCAGCAGTTTATCCCTCAGGGGAGTAAGGCATTTT
CASSLSLRGVRHF
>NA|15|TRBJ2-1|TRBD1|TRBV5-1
TGCGCCAGCAGCTTGGGGACAGGGTTCTACAATGAGCAGTTCTTC
CASSLGTGFYNEQFF
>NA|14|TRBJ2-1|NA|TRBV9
TGTGCCAGCAGCGGTAGTGTATCGTTCGATGAGCAGTTCTTC
CASSGSVSFDEQFF
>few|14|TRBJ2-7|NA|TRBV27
TGTGCCAGCAGTTTAACACAGGGCCCCCACGAGCAGTACTTC
CASSLTQGPHEQYF
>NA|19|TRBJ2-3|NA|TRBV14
TGTGCCGGCAGCCAGCCCGACCAGCGGGTAGATAGTTTTCCAGATACGCAGTATTTT
CAGSQPDQRVDSFPDTQYF
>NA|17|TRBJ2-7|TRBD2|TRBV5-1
TGCGCCAGCAGCTTCCGGACTAGCGGGAGGCACTCCTACGAGCAGTACTTC
CASSFRTSGRHSYEQYF
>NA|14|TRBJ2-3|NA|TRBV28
TGTGCCAGCAGCCCAGCCGGGTACACAGATACGCAGTATTTT
CASSPAGYTDTQYF
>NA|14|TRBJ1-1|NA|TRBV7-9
TGTGCCAGCAGCCACGACATGGGGGTATCTGAAGCTTTCTTT
CASSHDMGVSEAFF
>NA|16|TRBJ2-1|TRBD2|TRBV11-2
TGTGCCAGCAGCTTAGGGGTTCTAGCGGGAGACAATGAGCAGTTCTTC
CASSLGVLAGDNEQFF
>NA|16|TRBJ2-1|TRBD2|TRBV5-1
TGCGCCAGCAGTCTAGCGGGAGGGTCAGGCTACAATGAGCAGTTCTTC
CASSLAGGSGYNEQFF
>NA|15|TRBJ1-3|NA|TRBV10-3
TGTGCCATCAGTGACCCGACAGGATCTACAAACACCATATATTTT
CAISDPTGSTNTIYF
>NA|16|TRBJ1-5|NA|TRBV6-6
TGTGCCAGCAGTTACGGAGGGAGGACAGCCGACCAGCCCCAGCATTTT
CASSYGGRTADQPQHF
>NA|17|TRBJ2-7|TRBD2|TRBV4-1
TGCGCCAGCAGCCAAGTCCCTCCGGGACTAGCCACTTACGAGCAGTACTTC
CASSQVPPGLATYEQYF
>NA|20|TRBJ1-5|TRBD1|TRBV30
TGTGCCTGGAGCAAGTCTCAAACCGGGACAGGGGGCATACGCAATCAGCCCCAGCATTTT
CAWSKSQTGTGGIRNQPQHF
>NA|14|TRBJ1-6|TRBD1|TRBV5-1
TGCGCCAGCAGCTTGACAGGGGGGAATTCACCCCTCCACTTT
CASSLTGGNSPLHF
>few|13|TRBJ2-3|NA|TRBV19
TGTGCCAGTAGTCAGGGCTACACAGATACGCAGTATTTT
CASSQGYTDTQYF
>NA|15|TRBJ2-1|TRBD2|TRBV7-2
TGTGCCAGCAGCCCCACAGCGGGAGTCGCGAGTGAGCAGTTCTTC
CASSPTAGVASEQFF
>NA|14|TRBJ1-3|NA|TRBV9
TGTGCCAGCAGCGTAGGATCGGGTGGAAACACCATATATTTT
CASSVGSGGNTIYF
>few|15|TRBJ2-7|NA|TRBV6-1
TGTGCCAGCAGTGGGGGTAGGGACTCCCCTTACGAGCAGTACTTC
CASSGGRDSPYEQYF
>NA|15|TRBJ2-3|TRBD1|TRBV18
TGTGCCAGCTCACCGAGACAGGGGAGAACAGATACGCAGTATTTT
CASSPRQGRTDTQYF
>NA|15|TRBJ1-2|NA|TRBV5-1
TGCGCCAGCAGAAAAAGCCGGGACGGTGGGTACGGCTACACCTTC
CASRKSRDGGYGYTF